This TCR beta chain was sequenced during a study of blood T cells in healthy people across ages. V lost 5 bases and J lost 8; bases outside the gene matches: 6. Germline values: CDR1 LGHDT, CDR2 YNNKEL (reference sequence). This CDR3 is 15 amino acids long. Whole-study results and caveats: Naive T cell percentage showed a strong correlation with TCR beta diversity.

Worth noting for this clonotype: The target antigen is unknown.

PCR was performed a second time for about 6 to 12 cycles using a sample-barcoded 5' primer and a J-beta primer mix. TCRdb used MiXCR to reprocess the 5' RACE reads, holding one entry per CDR3 protein. The sample shows 850,000 to 1,100,000 distinct CDR3 sequences, 35% to 40% of them seen only once. The V and J genes are TRBV3-1 and TRBJ1-6; 10 bases fit TRBD1. The TCR originated in a man aged 18 to 35 in good health. The sequenced sample consisted of blood. CDR3 bases: TGTGCCAGCAGCTATTGGACAGGGGGTGATTCACCCCTCCACTTT. Its translation: CASSYWTGGDSPLHF.